Listed here are 19 T cell receptor beta chains from one sample, sequenced in a study of OX40 agonist ivuxolimab in advanced cancers. Here immunoSEQ multiplex PCR was the method, and the copy in TCRdb shows in-frame clones only, minus some. Here the sample spans fewer than 85,000 clones, 70% to 90% being singletons. This material consisted of CD4+ or CD8+ T cells sorted from blood, taken in a trial of the OX40 agonist ivuxolimab. All receptors come from an adult with an advanced solid tumor such as melanoma, head and neck, liver or kidney cancer.

The CDR3 here is CASSTRVGQLNTGELFF. CDR3 nucleotide sequence: TGTGCCAGCAGTACTCGGGTGGGTCAGCTCAACACCGGGGAGCTGTTTTTT. The genes are TRBV28 and TRBJ2-2; unclear D gene. Trimming removed 5 bases at V and 2 bases at J, with 18 bases between. This CDR3 has 17 amino acids. Germline-derived CDR1 and CDR2 are MDHEN and SYDVKM.

The gene calls are TRBV7-8 and TRBJ2-3, with D perhaps assigned TRBD1 or TRBD2 (5 bases each). The CDR3 runs to 15 residues. The germline V gene encodes CDR1 SGHVS and CDR2 FQNEAQ. V shed 4 bases and J shed 4 bases, with 15 bases lying between them. CDR3 nucleotides: TGTGCCAGCAGCTCCGGACCCCGGGGCCCAGATACGCAGTATTTT. Its protein is CASSSGPRGPDTQYF.

The chain combines TRBV7-2 with TRBJ2-2, with TRBD1 identical over 7 bases. Germline CDR1 reads SGHTA; CDR2 reads FQGNSA. V dropped 5 bases and J dropped 3; count of bases not matched to a gene: 9. There are 16 residues in the CDR3. The CDR3 loop reads CASSRDRARDTGELFF. The CDR3 bases are TGTGCCAGCAGCAGAGACAGGGCTAGGGACACCGGGGAGCTGTTTTTT.

The chain uses TRBV6-1 and TRBJ2-3; 11 bases agree with TRBD2. Germline CDR1 and CDR2: MNHNS and SASEGT. V was pared by 7 bases and J by 2 bases, with 5 bases of the junction left unmatched. The CDR3 runs 15 residues. The CDR3 sequence is CASTRLAGNTDTQYF. The CDR3, as DNA: TGTGCCAGCACCCGACTAGCGGGGAACACAGATACGCAGTATTTT.

The genes are TRBV19 and TRBJ1-2; 7 bases align to TRBD1. CDR1 is LNHDA, CDR2 SQIVND, per germline (reference sequence). Trimming cost V 5 bases and J 6 bases; bases outside gene matches: 12. This CDR3 has 15 amino acids. The DNA for the CDR3 is TGTGCCAGTAGTCCCCGACAGGGCCCCCGGGATGGCTACACCTTC. This translates into CASSPRQGPRDGYTF.

V usage is TRBV2 and J usage is TRBJ1-3, with D unresolved. CDR3 length equals 15 residues. Germline lookup yields CDR1 SNHLY and CDR2 FYNNEI. V lost 2 bases to trimming and J lost 4 bases, with 12 bases between them. The CDR3 DNA follows: TGTGCCAGCAGTGAATCGGGAGGGATCGGAAACACCATATATTTT. Its protein product is CASSESGGIGNTIYF.

The chain carries TRBV28 and TRBJ1-2; a weak D match, TRBD1 (5 bases). V gave up 2 bases and J gave up 3 bases, with 10 bases separating them. The CDR3 runs to 14 residues. Germline V gene data show CDR1 as MDHEN and CDR2 as SYDVKM. The CDR3 coding sequence is TGTGCCAGCAGTTTAGCAGGGCGCGACTATGGCTACACCTTC. Its translation is CASSLAGRDYGYTF.

This chain uses TRBV27 with TRBJ2-1; TRBD1 or TRBD2 may be the D gene (5 bases each). Trimming cost V 5 bases and J 10 bases, with 18 bases left between them. Germline V gene sequence: CDR1 MNHEY, CDR2 SMNVEV (reference sequence). This CDR3 is 14 amino acids long. For the CDR3, the DNA is TGTGCCAGCAGTCCCTGGGGGTTTCGACAGGAGCAGTTCTTC. It translates to CASSPWGFRQEQFF.

This rearrangement joins TRBV2 to TRBJ1-1; unclear D gene. Germline assignment: CDR1 SNHLY and CDR2 FYNNEI. This CDR3 region has 12 residues. As DNA, the CDR3 is TGTGCTATCAACGGACCGAACACTGAAGCTTTCTTT. Translated: CAINGPNTEAFF.

The rearrangement joins TRBV4-2 to TRBJ2-5; D tentatively fits TRBD1 or TRBD2 (5 bases each). The germline V gene encodes CDR1 LGHNA and CDR2 YNFKEQ. V was shortened by 5 bases and J by 5 bases, with 18 bases between the two germline ends. The CDR3 extends over 15 amino acids. The CDR3 protein is CASSVSLAEGETQYF. The CDR3 coding sequence is TGTGCCAGCAGCGTTAGTCTCGCTGAGGGGGAGACCCAGTACTTC.

V gene TRBV6-5 combines with J gene TRBJ1-1, with 7 bases aligning to TRBD1. CDR3 size: 15 residues. Germline V lookup: CDR1 MNHEY, CDR2 SVGAGI. V gave up 2 bases and J gave up 3 bases; unmatched junction bases: 6. CDR3 in amino acids: CASSYTRQGDTEAFF. The CDR3 coding sequence is TGTGCCAGCAGTTACACTAGACAGGGCGACACTGAAGCTTTCTTT.

The chain uses TRBV5-1 and TRBJ2-2; D might be TRBD2 (6 bases). Trimming took 4 bases from V and 0 from J, leaving 13 bases between them. There are 16 residues in the CDR3. From germline, CDR1 is SGHRS and CDR2 YFSETQ. The DNA for the CDR3 is TGCGCCAGCAGCACCGGACTACGCGCGAACACCGGGGAGCTGTTTTTT. This gives the protein CASSTGLRANTGELFF. Filled out from reference TRBV5-1 and TRBJ2-2, the complete variable domain reads KAGVTQTPRYLIKTRGQQVTLSCSPISGHRSVSWYQQTPGQGLQFLFEYFSETQRNKGNFPGRFSGRQFSNSRSEMNVSTLELGDSALYLCASSTGLRANTGELFFGEGSRLTVL.

A remark on this clone: The junction shows a germline mismatch at one end, possibly a read error. V usage is TRBV7-9 and J usage is TRBJ1-2; 7 bases map to TRBD1. CDR3 length equals 12 residues. Germline lookup yields CDR1 SEHNR and CDR2 FQNEAQ (reference sequence). CDR3 bases: TGTGCCAGCACCCTAACTGAGGGGGCCGCGTACTTC. Translated, it gives CASTLTEGAAYF. The full variable domain, with the rest looked up from reference TRBV7-9 and TRBJ1-2, is DTGVSQNPRHKITKRGQNVTFRCDPISEHNRLYWYRQTLGQGPEFLTYFQNEAQLEKSRLLSDRFSAERPKGSFSTLEIQRTEQGDSAMYLCASTLTEGAAYFGSGTRLTVV.

The genes are TRBV25-1 and TRBJ2-3; possible D gene TRBD2, 5 bases. Trimming stripped 8 bases from V and 4 bases from J, with 13 bases between. The CDR3 is 13 residues long. Germline lookup yields CDR1 MGHDK and CDR2 SYGVNS. CDR3 DNA: TGTGCCAGCTCCGGGGAAGGGTCAGATACGCAGTATTTT. This gives the protein CASSGEGSDTQYF.

The rearrangement uses TRBV28 and TRBJ2-7, with 8 bases identical to TRBD1. The junction had 8 bases not matched to a gene; V was cut back by 6 bases and J by 1 base. Per the germline V gene, CDR1 is MDHEN and CDR2 is SYDVKM. There are 15 residues in the CDR3. CDR3 nucleotide sequence: TGTGCCAGCAGCAACGCGGGACAGGCATCCTACGAGCAGTACTTC. It codes for CASSNAGQASYEQYF.

V and J are TRBV6-1 and TRBJ1-1, with 11 bases identical to TRBD1. The CDR3 consists of 15 residues. Germline V lookup: CDR1 MNHNS, CDR2 SASEGT. V shed 5 bases, J shed 2 bases, and the junction held 4 bases outside the gene matches. CDR3 sequence: CASSPRTGGNTEAFF. DNA for the CDR3: TGTGCCAGCAGTCCACGGACAGGGGGCAACACTGAAGCTTTCTTT.

The chain has TRBV2 and TRBJ1-2; 10 nucleotides match TRBD1. This CDR3 region has 17 residues. The germline V gene encodes CDR1 SNHLY and CDR2 FYNNEI. With 8 bases clipped from V and 4 bases from J, the junction kept 16 bases outside the gene matches. Here the CDR3 reads CASFSRDRGFWGYGYTF. The DNA of the CDR3 is TGTGCCAGCTTCAGTCGGGACAGGGGATTTTGGGGCTATGGCTACACCTTC.

CDR3 protein: CASSEGLSNQPQHF. The CDR3 DNA is TGTGCCAGCAGTGAGGGCCTTAGCAATCAGCCCCAGCATTTT. The rearrangement links TRBV2 to TRBJ1-5; D unclear. The V end lost 3 bases, the J end lost 0 bases, and 6 bases lay between the germline ends. The CDR3 covers 14 residues. The V gene's germline CDR1 is SNHLY and CDR2 FYNNEI.

The chain uses TRBV10-3 and TRBJ2-1; D uncertain. Germline CDR1 and CDR2: ENHRY and SYGVKD. V was trimmed by 1 base and J by 0 bases, leaving 13 bases between them. This CDR3 region has 17 residues. CDR3 DNA sequence: TGTGCCATCAGTGAGTGGTCCTCCGGAAGCTCCTACAATGAGCAGTTCTTC. Protein product: CAISEWSSGSSYNEQFF.